This T cell receptor beta chain was captured in a study of PD-1 blockade in classical Hodgkin lymphoma. On this clone: The antigen is undetermined.

Germline CDR1 is SGHNT and CDR2 is YYREEE (reference sequence). This CDR3 contains 13 residues. Deletions cut 4 bases from V and 7 bases from J, with 15 bases between. The table came from immunoSEQ multiplex PCR; TCRdb's copy has only in-frame clones and leaves some out. Of 41,000 or so clones listed, approximately 71% are singletons. The time point was: cycle 4 day 1 (C4D1), after 5 to 7 weeks of nivolumab. Patients all relapsed after autologous stem cell transplantation, and there was variation in brentuximab vedotin exposure. Study-level findings and limits: TCR diversity at baseline was reported to be reduced in newly diagnosed patients relative to healthy donors.

Specimen: peripheral blood mononuclear cells (PBMCs), collected before the fourth cycle of nivolumab. The TCR sequence derives from a human donor with classical Hodgkin lymphoma. V is TRBV5-4 and J is TRBJ2-7, with D tentatively TRBD1 or TRBD2 (5 bases each). The CDR3 is CASSLTEGPEQYF. CDR3 coding DNA: TGTGCCAGCAGCCTTACCGAGGGACCGGAGCAGTACTTC.